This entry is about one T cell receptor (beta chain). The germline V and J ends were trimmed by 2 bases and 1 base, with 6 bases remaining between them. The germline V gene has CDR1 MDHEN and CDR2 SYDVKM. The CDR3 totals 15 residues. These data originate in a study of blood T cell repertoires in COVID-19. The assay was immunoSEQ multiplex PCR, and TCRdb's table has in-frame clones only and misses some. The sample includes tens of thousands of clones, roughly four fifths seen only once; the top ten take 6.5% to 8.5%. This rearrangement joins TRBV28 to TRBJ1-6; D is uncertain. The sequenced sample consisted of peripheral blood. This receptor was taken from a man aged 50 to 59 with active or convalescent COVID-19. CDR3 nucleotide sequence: TGTGCCAGCAGTTTAGGGCTGTCCTATAATTCACCCCTCCACTTT. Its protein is CASSLGLSYNSPLHF.